Below, 18 T cell receptor beta chains from the same sample are listed, as sequenced in a study of Graves' ophthalmopathy and Graves' hyperthyroidism. Scientists amplified the TCR beta CDR3 regions from RNA transcripts. HTBI primers were employed in first-round RT-PCR, then a second-round multiplex PCR followed. Each CDR3 protein gets one entry after TCRdb re-called the multiplex PCR reads with MiXCR. The repertoire has around 1,000,000 distinct CDR3 sequences, roughly two fifths of them found once; the top ten carry approximately 12%. Specimen: peripheral blood or thyroid tissue (not recorded which). The receptors stem from an adult man with Graves' hyperthyroidism.

The rearrangement uses TRBV6-5 and TRBJ1-2; 7 nucleotides line up with TRBD1. Germline CDR1 reads MNHEY; CDR2 reads SVGAGI. The CDR3 is 13 residues long. J gave up 6 bases and V 6 bases, and 7 bases lay outside the gene matches. CDR3 amino acids: CASSRGQLNGYTF. CDR3 DNA: TGTGCCAGCAGCCGGGGACAGCTTAATGGCTACACCTTC.

The CDR3 DNA reads TGCAGCGCGGCGGGGGGGATGGAGACCCAGTACTTC. Protein: CSAAGGMETQYF. The J gene is TRBJ2-5, the V gene TRBV29-1, with TRBD2 matching over 9 bases. CDR1 and CDR2 (germline): SQVTM, ANQGSEA. The ends lost 7 bases at V and 5 bases at J; junction bases unmatched: 5. The CDR3 sequence is 12 residues long.

Turning to this clonotype: This may be a read error, as it is one base from a much larger clone. The genes are TRBV7-2 and TRBJ1-6; 7 positions match TRBD1. The V segment lost 5 bases and the J segment 5 bases; nucleotides outside the gene matches: 3. The CDR3 sequence is 14 residues long. Germline assignment: CDR1 SGHTA and CDR2 FQGNSA. CDR3 region: CASSTTGNNSPLHF. CDR3 DNA: TGTGCCAGCAGCACGACAGGGAATAATTCACCCCTCCACTTT.

Regarding this clonotype: Being one base from a much bigger clone, this may be a read error. The V call is TRBV15, the J call TRBJ1-6, with a tentative D call TRBD1 (5 bases). The CDR3 is 16 amino acids. Germline values: CDR1 LNHNV, CDR2 YYDKDF (reference sequence). The CDR3 loop reads CATGRDPRGEGSPLHF. Here the CDR3 DNA reads TGTGCCACCGGCAGAGATCCCCGGGGGGAAGGATCACCCCTCCACTTT. Full variable domain (outside the CDR3, taken from reference TRBV15 and TRBJ1-6): DAMVIQNPRYQVTQFGKPVTLSCSQTLNHNVMYWYQQKSSQAPKLLFHYYDKDFNNEADTPDNFQSRRPNTSFCFLDIRSPGLGDTAMYLCATGRDPRGEGSPLHFGNGTRLTVT.

The chain couples TRBV25-1 to TRBJ1-6; 7 positions match TRBD1. Germline lookup yields CDR1 MGHDK and CDR2 SYGVNS. Trimming removed 3 bases from V and 10 bases from J; junction bases left unmatched: 3. This CDR3 comprises 13 residues. The CDR3 bases are TGTGCCAGCAGTGAGACAGGGCAATCACCCCTCCACTTT. Encoded protein: CASSETGQSPLHF.

This clonotype was detected ten times or more. This sequence joins TRBV20-1 and TRBJ2-7; 9 nucleotides agree with TRBD2. The CDR3 loop spans 15 amino acids. Germline CDR1 reads DFQATT; CDR2 reads SNEGSKA (reference sequence). Trimming at V came to 0 bases and at J to 3 bases, leaving 6 bases not matched to a gene. CDR3 bases: TGCAGTGCTAGAGAGTTGGATAGCGGGGGCTACGAGCAGTACTTC. Its translation is CSARELDSGGYEQYF.

This clonotype has just a few counts. V gene TRBV25-1 combines with J gene TRBJ2-5; 8 nucleotides match TRBD2. Germline V gives CDR1 MGHDK, CDR2 SYGVNS. The CDR3 is made up of 15 amino acids. Germline trimming cut 5 bases from V and 5 bases from J; bases unmatched to any gene: 10. CDR3 sequence (DNA): TGTGCCAGCAGTTTGGACTCCGGGGGGGCGGAGACCCAGTACTTC. Translation: CASSLDSGGAETQYF.

The J gene is TRBJ1-4, the V gene TRBV15, with D possibly being TRBD1 (6 bases). V lost 6 bases, J lost 7 bases, and 9 bases lay in between. This CDR3 is 12 amino acids long. Germline values: CDR1 LNHNV, CDR2 YYDKDF (reference sequence). The CDR3 here is CATRGAGEKLFF. For the CDR3, the DNA is TGTGCCACCAGGGGGGCGGGTGAAAAACTGTTTTTT.

This clonotype was recorded at least ten times. This chain uses TRBV25-1 with TRBJ1-6; no firm D call. Germline CDR1 reads MGHDK; CDR2 reads SYGVNS. This CDR3 comprises 16 residues. The V end was cut by 4 bases, the J end by 4 bases, with 14 bases between. The CDR3 nucleotides are TGTGCCAGCAGTGCTGCGGACGGAGATTATAATTCACCCCTCCACTTT. Its protein product is CASSAADGDYNSPLHF.

This chain uses TRBV15 with TRBJ1-2; 9 bases are a match to TRBD1. V was pared by 6 bases and J by 8 bases, with 4 bases of the junction left unmatched. CDR1 is LNHNV, CDR2 YYDKDF, per germline (reference sequence). The CDR3 covers 12 residues. The CDR3: CATRQGAEGYTF. Written as DNA, the CDR3 is TGTGCCACCAGACAGGGGGCGGAAGGCTACACCTTC.

This clonotype was found many times. The chain links TRBV19 to TRBJ1-6, with 8 bases that match TRBD1. Germline V gene lookup returns CDR1 LNHDA and CDR2 SQIVND (reference sequence). Germline trimming cut 5 bases from V and 7 bases from J; bases unmatched to any gene: 4. CDR3 length: 14 amino acids. CDR3 DNA: TGTGCCAGTAGTTCGTACAGGGGGAATTCACCCCTCCACTTT. The encoded protein is CASSSYRGNSPLHF.

In this sample, this clonotype turned up many times. The chain links TRBV4-1 to TRBJ1-2, with 7 bases fitting TRBD1. The germline V gene encodes CDR1 MGHRA and CDR2 YSYEKL. The CDR3 is 15 amino acids. V lost 1 base to trimming and J lost 5 bases; unmatched junction nucleotides: 7. The CDR3 here is CASSQASDRAYGYTF. In DNA form, the CDR3 reads TGCGCCAGCAGCCAAGCATCCGACAGGGCATATGGCTACACCTTC.

The sample holds many counts of this clonotype. J is TRBJ1-5 and V is TRBV7-2, with 8 bases matching TRBD1. The germline gives CDR1 SGHTA, CDR2 FQGNSA. The length of the CDR3 is 18 residues. With V trimmed by 0 bases and J by 5 bases, 12 bases remained unmatched. This chain's CDR3 is CASSLAPPGQAYHQPQHF. CDR3 nucleotide sequence: TGTGCCAGCAGCTTAGCACCACCGGGACAGGCCTACCATCAGCCCCAGCATTTT.

This sequence joins TRBV10-3 and TRBJ1-1; unclear D gene. Trimming took off 2 bases at V and 5 bases at J, with 9 bases between the two ends. The CDR3 contains 13 residues. The germline gives CDR1 ENHRY, CDR2 SYGVKD. This chain's CDR3 is CAISEARGTEAFF. The CDR3 region has the DNA TGTGCCATCAGTGAGGCCAGAGGGACTGAAGCTTTCTTT.

This chain connects TRBV25-1 to TRBJ2-7; 9 nucleotides line up with TRBD1. Germline assignment: CDR1 MGHDK and CDR2 SYGVNS. Trimming removed 5 bases from V and 5 bases from J; junction bases left unmatched: 13. CDR3 length: 16 amino acids. The CDR3 region has the DNA TGTGCCAGCAGTTTTAGACAGGGGGATTATAAGGACGAGCAGTACTTC. It codes for CASSFRQGDYKDEQYF.

The V gene is TRBV25-1, the J gene TRBJ1-6, with TRBD1 as a possible D gene (5 bases). The CDR3 has 13 amino acids. Trimming took 4 bases from V and 9 from J, leaving 10 bases between them. The germline V gene encodes CDR1 MGHDK and CDR2 SYGVNS. The CDR3, as DNA: TGTGCCAGCAGTGCAGGGCTAATTTCACCCCTCCACTTT. Residues: CASSAGLISPLHF.

DNA of the CDR3: TGTGCCAGCAGCCTTAGCGGGAGGGCCGGGACCCAGTACTTC. This translates into CASSLSGRAGTQYF. The chain is built from TRBV6-5 and TRBJ2-5, with TRBD2 identical over 11 bases. Germline V lookup: CDR1 MNHEY, CDR2 SVGAGI. CDR3 length: 14 residues. Trimming at V came to 6 bases and at J to 7 bases, leaving 7 bases not matched to a gene.

This clonotype came up a few times. The chain has TRBV29-1 and TRBJ2-3, with 7 bases that match TRBD2. Looked up from germline, CDR1 is SQVTM and CDR2 is ANQGSEA. The CDR3 totals 14 residues. The V and J ends lost 6 bases and 2 bases, in that order; junction bases with no gene match: 8. The CDR3 bases are TGCAGCGTGTTGAGGAGCGGGACCACAGATACGCAGTATTTT. It codes for CSVLRSGTTDTQYF.